One and the same sample provided the 20 T cell receptor beta chains below, sequenced in a study of T cell responses to AZD1222 COVID-19 vaccine. The protocol was immunoSEQ multiplex PCR, while the TCRdb copy is restricted to in-frame clones and leaves out a portion. The sample consists of 140,000 to 150,000 clones, about nine tenths of them appearing once. The sequencing here drew on peripheral blood, taken on day 0 of AZD1222 vaccination. The receptors shown here come from an adult in good health.

The chain carries TRBV19 and TRBJ1-6; D gene unclear. V was trimmed by 1 base and J by 0 bases, leaving 19 bases between them. CDR1 is LNHDA and CDR2 is SQIVND in the germline V gene (reference sequence). This CDR3 comprises 20 residues. The chain's CDR3 is CASSIANRDLGDSYNSPLHF. CDR3 nucleotide sequence: TGTGCCAGTAGTATAGCTAACAGAGACCTCGGGGACTCCTATAATTCACCCCTCCACTTT.

The chain uses TRBV21-1 and TRBJ1-2; no DNA check was done on the table's D call, TRBD1. TRBV21-1 is given as a pseudogene. This CDR3 is built from 15 residues. DNA of the CDR3: TGTGCCAGCAGCAAGTGGGACAGGGCGACCTATGGCTACACCTTC. Translation: CASSKWDRATYGYTF.

This chain connects TRBV4-1 to TRBJ1-2; D possibly corresponds to TRBD1 (6 bases). The germline V gene has CDR1 MGHRA and CDR2 YSYEKL. This CDR3 contains 13 residues. Trimming shortened V by 4 bases and J by 7 bases, and 13 bases separated the two germline ends. The CDR3 is CASSLGGGRGYTF. The CDR3 DNA reads TGCGCCAGCAGCCTCGGGGGGGGGCGTGGCTACACCTTC.

This chain links TRBV6-5 with TRBJ1-2; no clear D gene. The V end was cut by 2 bases, the J end by 5 bases, with 6 bases between. The germline CDR1 and CDR2 sequences are MNHEY and SVGAGI. This CDR3 region has 12 residues. CDR3 residues: CASSYVGYGYTF. Here the CDR3 DNA reads TGTGCCAGCAGTTACGTCGGGTATGGCTACACCTTC.

The J gene is TRBJ2-1, the V gene TRBV2; 8 bases are shared with TRBD1. CDR1 is SNHLY, CDR2 FYNNEI, per germline. The CDR3 is 17 amino acids. The trim removed 5 bases at V and 1 base at J, leaving 10 bases unmatched. The CDR3 coding sequence is TGTGCCAGCAGTCGACTGACAGGGGTCATATCCTACAATGAGCAGTTCTTC. This encodes CASSRLTGVISYNEQFF.

This rearrangement joins TRBV4-1 to TRBJ2-3; perhaps TRBD2 as D (6 bases). Per germline, CDR1 MGHRA and CDR2 YSYEKL. CDR3 length: 13 residues. The V gene lost 1 base and the J gene lost 6 bases, with 8 bases spanning the gap. The CDR3 here is CASSQGGVDTQYF. The CDR3 nucleotides read TGCGCCAGCAGCCAAGGGGGGGTGGATACGCAGTATTTT.

The chain has TRBV6-4 and TRBJ2-7; no reliable D call. CDR1 MRHNA and CDR2 SNTAGT come from the germline V gene. The CDR3 loop spans 13 amino acids. With 6 bases removed from V and 2 bases from J, the gap between germline ends came to 11 bases. DNA of the CDR3: TGTGCCAGCAGGGGCCGGATGACCTACGAGCAGTACTTC. Translating gives CASRGRMTYEQYF.

The chain employs TRBV6-4 and TRBJ1-1; tentatively, D is TRBD1 (5 bases). This CDR3 has 14 amino acids. Trimming took 6 bases from V and 4 from J, leaving 15 bases between them. CDR1 and CDR2 (germline): MRHNA, SNTAGT. The CDR3 DNA reads TGTGCCAGCAGCCCGGGGGGGGTGAGCACTGAAGCTTTCTTT. It is translated as CASSPGGVSTEAFF.

Turning to this clone: Other DNA sequences in the same sample also yield this CDR3. The gene calls are TRBV2 and TRBJ2-1, with D perhaps matching TRBD2 (6 bases). V lost 4 bases, J lost 4 bases, and 8 bases lay in between. CDR1 and CDR2 from the germline V gene are SNHLY and FYNNEI. The CDR3 runs 13 residues. The DNA of the CDR3 is TGTGCCAGCAGTGGGGACTCGTACAATGAGCAGTTCTTC. Amino acids: CASSGDSYNEQFF.

The genes are TRBV9 and TRBJ2-2; maybe TRBD1 (5 bases). The CDR3 runs 16 residues. Germline values: CDR1 SGDLS, CDR2 YYNGEE. Trimming removed 4 bases from V and 0 bases from J, with 13 bases in between. The CDR3 nucleotides read TGTGCCAGCAGCCGGACACCCGATCCGAACACCGGGGAGCTGTTTTTT. It is translated as CASSRTPDPNTGELFF.

This chain uses TRBV5-5 with TRBJ1-3, with a weak D call TRBD1 (5 bases). Germline assignment: CDR1 SGHKS and CDR2 YYEKEE (reference sequence). Trimming removed 0 bases at V and 0 bases at J, with 13 bases between. The CDR3 extends over 17 amino acids. The CDR3 loop reads CASSLGGSMLSGNTIYF. The CDR3 DNA follows: TGTGCCAGCAGCTTGGGGGGCAGCATGCTCTCTGGAAACACCATATATTTT.

The rearrangement links TRBV27 to TRBJ2-3, with D maybe TRBD2 (5 bases). V lost 0 bases to trimming and J lost 7 bases, with 11 bases between them. Germline V CDR1 and CDR2: MNHEY, SMNVEV (reference sequence). There are 14 residues in the CDR3. In DNA, the CDR3 is TGTGCCAGCAGTTTATCAGCCGGGGTGAATACGCAGTATTTT. Translation gives CASSLSAGVNTQYF.

The chain employs TRBV2 and TRBJ1-6; 9 bases map to TRBD1. J gave up 8 bases and V 7 bases, and 6 bases lay outside the gene matches. CDR1 and CDR2 from the germline V gene are SNHLY and FYNNEI. The CDR3 totals 14 residues. CDR3 loop: CASTPQGADSPLHF. In nucleotides, the CDR3 is TGTGCCAGCACCCCACAGGGGGCTGATTCACCCCTCCACTTT. Together with reference TRBV2 and TRBJ1-6, the CDR3 gives the full variable domain: EPEVTQTPSHQVTQMGQEVILRCVPISNHLYFYWYRQILGQKVEFLVSFYNNEISEKSEIFDDQFSVERPDGSNFTLKIRSTKLEDSAMYFCASTPQGADSPLHFGNGTRLTVT.

V is TRBV10-2 and J is TRBJ1-1; no firm D call. Trimming took off 4 bases at V and 9 bases at J, with 18 bases between the two ends. The germline V gene encodes CDR1 WSHSY and CDR2 SAAADI. The length of the CDR3 is 14 residues. The CDR3 coding sequence is TGCGCCAGCAGTGGGGAGCACCCTGGGTCCCAAGCTTTCTTT. Its translation is CASSGEHPGSQAFF.

The V and J genes are TRBV6-5 and TRBJ2-7, with D possibly being TRBD1 (7 bases). This CDR3 comprises 15 residues. From germline, CDR1 is MNHEY and CDR2 SVGAGI. Trimming took off 6 bases at V and 2 bases at J, with 17 bases between the two ends. Here the CDR3 DNA reads TGTGCCAGCAGAACTAGACAGGGAGGTCCCTACGAGCAGTACTTC. Protein product: CASRTRQGGPYEQYF.

The rearrangement links TRBV5-1 to TRBJ2-2; TRBD2 aligns across 10 bases. V lost 4 bases to trimming and J lost 3 bases; unmatched junction nucleotides: 12. Germline CDR1 and CDR2: SGHRS and YFSETQ. The CDR3 spans 18 residues. The DNA for the CDR3 is TGCGCCAGCAGCCCCCTATCCACTAGCGGGACTTACACCGGGGAGCTGTTTTTT. This codes for CASSPLSTSGTYTGELFF.

The rearrangement links TRBV5-4 to TRBJ1-5, with D perhaps matching TRBD1 (5 bases). CDR3 size: 17 residues. Germline V gives CDR1 SGHNT, CDR2 YYREEE (reference sequence). The germline V and J ends were trimmed by 0 bases and 6 bases, with 19 bases remaining between them. The CDR3 region has the DNA TGTGCCAGCAGCTTGGGGGGGTCTGGGGGATTGTCTCAGCCCCAGCATTTT. Translated, it gives CASSLGGSGGLSQPQHF. The entire variable domain, with the rest obtained from reference TRBV5-4 and TRBJ1-5, is as follows: ETGVTQSPTHLIKTRGQQVTLRCSSQSGHNTVSWYQQALGQGPQFIFQYYREEENGRGNFPPRFSGLQFPNYSSELNVNALELDDSALYLCASSLGGSGGLSQPQHFGDGTRLSIL.

The chain has TRBV7-9 and TRBJ2-7, with 8 bases matching TRBD1. The CDR3 length is 15 residues. In germline, CDR1 is SEHNR, CDR2 FQNEAQ (reference sequence). J gave up 3 bases and V 4 bases, and 8 bases lay outside the gene matches. The CDR3: CASSSSTGAGYEQYF. The CDR3 nucleotides are TGTGCCAGCAGCTCCTCGACAGGGGCCGGCTACGAGCAGTACTTC.

This clone has more than one count but fewer than ten. The chain has TRBV11-2 and TRBJ1-1; TRBD1 aligns across 8 bases. With 3 bases clipped from V and 4 bases from J, the junction kept 10 bases outside the gene matches. The length of the CDR3 is 16 residues. The germline CDR1 and CDR2 sequences are SGHAT and FQNNGV. As DNA, the CDR3 is TGTGCCAGCAGCTTCCTCAGGGGGCGTTCGGGCACTGAAGCTTTCTTT. Its translation: CASSFLRGRSGTEAFF.

This chain uses TRBV19 with TRBJ2-2; D is uncertain. The germline V and J ends were trimmed by 10 bases and 3 bases, with 15 bases remaining between them. Germline V gene sequence: CDR1 LNHDA, CDR2 SQIVND (reference sequence). The CDR3 totals 14 residues. The CDR3, as DNA: TGTGCCACCTCTTCCCCTTCCTACACCGGGGAGCTGTTTTTT. This gives the protein CATSSPSYTGELFF. Drawing the rest from reference TRBV19 and TRBJ2-2, the complete variable domain is DGGITQSPKYLFRKEGQNVTLSCEQNLNHDAMYWYRQDPGQGLRLIYYSQIVNDFQKGDIAEGYSVSREKKESFPLTVTSAQKNPTAFYLCATSSPSYTGELFFGEGSRLTVL.